This T cell receptor (beta chain) is drawn from a study of tissue T cells after allogeneic stem cell transplantation. Study results and limitations: Shared clones across patients were few; motif clustering revealed tissue-specific shared signatures. Which tissue TCRs were alloreactive or antigen-specific was not determined. Some clones might be persisting host cells.

TCRdb keeps only in-frame clones here, not all; method: immunoSEQ multiplex PCR. The sample records over 7,000 clones, roughly 53% being singletons. The CDR3 runs 13 residues. CDR1 is KGHPV, CDR2 FQNQEV, per germline (reference sequence). The ends were cut back, 2 bases at V and 4 bases at J, with 8 bases in the middle. With respect to this clone: Its antigen is currently unknown. The germline and genes are mouse ones. Coverage ceases 1 residue before the CDR3 finishes, and the germline J gene fills in the end.

Time point meaning: mouse harvest day 7 after allogeneic transplant. Mouse grafts combined 10^7 T-cell-depleted bone marrow cells with 10^6 splenic CD5+ T cells. The V call is TRBV26, the J call TRBJ1-1; D unresolved. The receptor was derived from a female BALB/c mouse given C57BL/6 T cells with graft-versus-host disease after an allogeneic hematopoietic cell transplant. Sequences were obtained from gut tissue. Partial CDR3 DNA: TGTGCCAGCAGTCTGGGGGAGGGCACAGAAGTCTTC. Its translation: CASSLGEGTEVF. The entire CDR3 protein is CASSLGEGTEVFF.